This passage covers 15 T cell receptor beta chains from one sample sequenced in a study of technical replicates of blood from several donors. Repertoires were generated with immunoSEQ multiplex PCR, while TCRdb's copy carries only in-frame clones and drops some. In the table there are around 83,000 clones, about 91% of which are singletons. Sequences were obtained from T cells isolated from PBMCs. All receptors come from a human donor in good health. Some clones in this sample may be carry-over from other donors' samples.

V gene TRBV9 combines with J gene TRBJ1-1, with TRBD1 as a possible D gene (6 bases). V was shortened by 4 bases and J by 5 bases, with 24 bases between the two germline ends. Germline CDR1 is SGDLS and CDR2 is YYNGEE. This CDR3 contains 17 residues. The CDR3 DNA reads TGTGCCAGCAGCCCCCACTTAAGGGGGGGCAGTAGGACTGAAGCTTTCTTT. This codes for CASSPHLRGGSRTEAFF.

The CDR3 loop is CASSSRYGQRIYGYTF. CDR3 nucleotide sequence: TGTGCCAGCAGCTCCCGTTATGGACAGAGGATCTATGGCTACACCTTC. This rearrangement joins TRBV27 to TRBJ1-2; tentatively, D is TRBD1 (6 bases). The CDR3 is made up of 16 amino acids. CDR1 and CDR2 (germline): MNHEY, SMNVEV (reference sequence). V lost 6 bases and J 4 bases, leaving 21 bases between the germline ends.

This clone was counted once. V and J are TRBV29-1 and TRBJ1-5; maybe TRBD1 (6 bases). The germline gives CDR1 SQVTM, CDR2 ANQGSEA. V was cut by 5 bases and J by 2 bases, with 13 bases left in between. The CDR3 is made up of 14 amino acids. CDR3 sequence reads: CSVTGIDGNQPQHF. As DNA, the CDR3 is TGCAGCGTTACAGGGATTGATGGCAATCAGCCCCAGCATTTT.

The J gene is TRBJ2-7, the V gene TRBV21-1; TRBD2 reflects the table's D call only, with no check against the DNA. TRBV21-1 is a pseudogene segment. This CDR3 spans 17 amino acids. The CDR3 loop is CASSKGGHLDPGGRPGF. The CDR3 DNA reads as TGTGCCAGCAGCAAGGGAGGACACCTAGACCCCGGGGGGCGCCCAGGTTTC.

The V call is TRBV11-3, the J call TRBJ2-2, with D tentatively TRBD1 (5 bases). The CDR3 has 14 residues. Trimming removed 2 bases at V and 1 base at J, with 5 bases between. CDR1 is SGHNT, CDR2 YENEEA, per germline. The CDR3 is CASSLQGNTGELFF. The CDR3 DNA is TGTGCCAGCAGCTTACAGGGGAACACCGGGGAGCTGTTTTTT. The variable domain in full, with the rest retrieved from reference TRBV11-3 and TRBJ2-2, is EAGVVQSPRYKIIEKKQPVAFWCNPISGHNTLYWYLQNLGQGPELLIRYENEEAVDDSQLPKDRFSAERLKGVDSTLKIQPAELGDSAVYLCASSLQGNTGELFFGEGSRLTVL.

The V and J genes are TRBV29-1 and TRBJ1-2; 8 nucleotides line up with TRBD1. Germline V CDR1 and CDR2: SQVTM, ANQGSEA. V gave up 6 bases and J gave up 4 bases; unmatched junction bases: 1. The CDR3 spans 11 residues. The CDR3: CSVDRGYGYTF. The CDR3 nucleotides read TGCAGCGTCGACAGGGGCTATGGCTACACCTTC. Full variable domain (outside the CDR3, taken from reference TRBV29-1 and TRBJ1-2): SAVISQKPSRDICQRGTSLTIQCQVDSQVTMMFWYRQQPGQSLTLIATANQGSEATYESGFVIDKFPISRPNLTFSTLTVSNMSPEDSSIYLCSVDRGYGYTFGSGTRLTVV.

The rearrangement joins TRBV13 to TRBJ2-2, with TRBD2 matching over 7 bases. Germline-derived CDR1 and CDR2 are PRHDT and FYEKMQ (reference sequence). The CDR3 totals 16 residues. The ends lost 0 bases at V and 7 bases at J; junction bases unmatched: 8. The CDR3 DNA reads as TGTGCCAGCAGCTTAGGCCCGGGGACTATTGACGGGGAGCTGTTTTTT. It encodes CASSLGPGTIDGELFF.

The chain joins TRBV9 to TRBJ1-4; the D gene is possibly TRBD1 (5 bases). The V gene's germline CDR1 is SGDLS and CDR2 YYNGEE. Deletions cut 0 bases from V and 2 bases from J, with 8 bases between. This CDR3 has 15 amino acids. In DNA, the CDR3 is TGTGCCAGCAGCGTAGGTTGGGGCACTAATGAAAAACTGTTTTTT. This sequence encodes CASSVGWGTNEKLFF. Based on the CDR3 plus reference TRBV9 and TRBJ1-4, the full variable domain is DSGVTQTPKHLITATGQRVTLRCSPRSGDLSVYWYQQSLDQGLQFLIQYYNGEERAKGNILERFSAQQFPDLHSELNLSSLELGDSALYFCASSVGWGTNEKLFFGSGTQLSVL.

CDR3 bases: TGTGCCAGCAGGTCTGCCGGGAATGAGCAGTTCTTC. It is translated as CASRSAGNEQFF. The chain uses TRBV2 and TRBJ2-1; D not resolved. The CDR3 consists of 12 residues. Trimming took 6 bases from V and 7 from J, leaving 10 bases between them. The V gene's germline CDR1 is SNHLY and CDR2 FYNNEI. Full variable domain (remainder filled in from reference TRBV2 and TRBJ2-1): EPEVTQTPSHQVTQMGQEVILRCVPISNHLYFYWYRQILGQKVEFLVSFYNNEISEKSEIFDDQFSVERPDGSNFTLKIRSTKLEDSAMYFCASRSAGNEQFFGPGTRLTVL.

The genes are TRBV12-5 and TRBJ2-3; 13 bases line up with TRBD2. From germline, CDR1 is LGHNT and CDR2 FRNRAP. V trimming: 4 bases; J trimming: 3 bases; junction bases outside the gene matches: 1. The CDR3 sequence is 15 residues long. Here the CDR3 DNA reads TGTGCTAGTGGTTCGGGACTAGCGGGGACAGATACGCAGTATTTT. It specifies CASGSGLAGTDTQYF.

V gene TRBV29-1 combines with J gene TRBJ2-1; D not certain. Germline V gene lookup returns CDR1 SQVTM and CDR2 ANQGSEA. The V and J ends lost 4 bases and 6 bases respectively, with 4 bases between them. This CDR3 spans 10 amino acids. The CDR3 nucleotides read TGCAGCGTTGGGGCCAATGAGCAGTTCTTC. Translation: CSVGANEQFF.

V usage is TRBV4-1 and J usage is TRBJ2-5; D perhaps matches TRBD1 (5 bases). CDR3 length equals 15 residues. The germline V and J ends were trimmed by 0 bases and 3 bases, with 11 bases remaining between them. The germline V gene has CDR1 MGHRA and CDR2 YSYEKL. The CDR3 region is CASSQDPRVEETQYF. For the CDR3, the DNA is TGCGCCAGCAGCCAAGATCCCAGGGTCGAAGAGACCCAGTACTTC.

Only one count was recorded for this clone. The gene calls are TRBV7-7 and TRBJ2-3, with D hard to call. CDR1 SSHAT and CDR2 FNYEAQ come from the germline V gene (reference sequence). This CDR3 contains 14 residues. Trimming took off 5 bases at V and 1 base at J, with 10 bases between the two ends. CDR3 region: CASSQAPGTDTQYF. The CDR3 nucleotides read TGTGCCAGCAGCCAGGCCCCCGGCACAGATACGCAGTATTTT.

CDR3 in amino acids: CASSQGLSGTGWVGDEKLFF. As DNA, the CDR3 is TGTGCCAGCAGCCAAGGTCTCAGCGGGACAGGTTGGGTAGGTGATGAAAAACTGTTTTTT. The J gene is TRBJ1-4, the V gene TRBV4-2; 8 nucleotides agree with TRBD1. V lost 1 base and J lost 6; bases outside the gene matches: 19. The CDR3 runs to 20 residues. Germline values: CDR1 LGHNA, CDR2 YNFKEQ.

This clone was detected a few times. This chain links TRBV4-2 with TRBJ2-2; a possible D gene is TRBD2 (6 bases). Trimming shortened V by 6 bases and J by 6 bases, and 14 bases separated the two germline ends. The CDR3 totals 14 residues. CDR1 is LGHNA and CDR2 is YNFKEQ in the germline V gene. The CDR3 nucleotides read TGTGCCAGCAGACCACCGGAGGGACCCGGGGAGCTGTTTTTT. Protein product: CASRPPEGPGELFF.